This is a list of T cell receptor beta chains from one sample in a study of blood T cells in healthy people across ages. Using its own MiXCR run on the 5' RACE reads, TCRdb lists one record per CDR3 protein. The table has 800,000 to 950,000 distinct CDR3 sequences, 45% to 50% seen once. Source material: blood. These receptors all come from a man aged 25 to 45 in good health. Each CDR3 is given with its conserved first and last residue. A D gene is named only where the DNA matches it firmly. Expanded clones get a size class; other rows say once, few or many, or leave the size out.

CDR3nt: TGTGCCAGCAGCCAAGAAGGTCCAGTCTCCTACGAGCAGTACTTC; CDR3aa: CASSQEGPVSYEQYF; abundance: many; d_gene: .; v_gene: TRBV4-2; j_gene: TRBJ2-7
CDR3nt: TGCGCCAGCAGCCAAGTTGGGGGGGGCAATGAGCAGTTCTTC; CDR3aa: CASSQVGGGNEQFF; abundance: few; d_gene: TRBD2; v_gene: TRBV4-1; j_gene: TRBJ2-1
CDR3nt: TGCAGTGCTAGAGATGGGACTACCGGGGAGCTGTTTTTT; CDR3aa: CSARDGTTGELFF; abundance: .; d_gene: .; v_gene: TRBV20-1; j_gene: TRBJ2-2
CDR3nt: TGTGCCAGCAGCAATTATGGCAATAACAGGGAAAATAGTGAGCAGTTCTTC; CDR3aa: CASSNYGNNRENSEQFF; abundance: .; d_gene: .; v_gene: TRBV21-1; j_gene: TRBJ2-1
CDR3nt: TGTGCCAGCAGATCGGGACTAGCGGACTCCTCCTACAATGAGCAGTTCTTC; CDR3aa: CASRSGLADSSYNEQFF; abundance: once; d_gene: TRBD2; v_gene: TRBV6-1; j_gene: TRBJ2-1
CDR3nt: TGCGCCAGCAGCTTGGTTAGCGGGGACCACAATGAGCAGTTCTTC; CDR3aa: CASSLVSGDHNEQFF; abundance: .; d_gene: TRBD2; v_gene: TRBV5-1; j_gene: TRBJ2-1
CDR3nt: TGTGCCAGCAGCCCGGGGCCCTCTAGCACAGATACGCAGTATTTT; CDR3aa: CASSPGPSSTDTQYF; abundance: .; d_gene: .; v_gene: TRBV11-2; j_gene: TRBJ2-3
CDR3nt: TGTGCCAGCAGCCAATCGACAGGAAGGTACAATCAGCCCCAGCATTTT; CDR3aa: CASSQSTGRYNQPQHF; abundance: .; d_gene: .; v_gene: TRBV16; j_gene: TRBJ1-5
CDR3nt: TGCAGTGCGCGCTCTCCTAGCGGGGGTAGCTACGAGCAGTACTTC; CDR3aa: CSARSPSGGSYEQYF; abundance: .; d_gene: TRBD2; v_gene: TRBV20-1; j_gene: TRBJ2-7
CDR3nt: TGCAGTGCTAGGACAGAGAGCTCCTATAATTCACCCCTCCACTTT; CDR3aa: CSARTESSYNSPLHF; abundance: .; d_gene: .; v_gene: TRBV20-1; j_gene: TRBJ1-6
CDR3nt: TGTGCCAGCAGTGCACAGGGAGGGAGGCAAGAGACCCAGTACTTC; CDR3aa: CASSAQGGRQETQYF; abundance: .; d_gene: .; v_gene: TRBV2; j_gene: TRBJ2-5
CDR3nt: TGTGCCAGCAGCTCGTGGGAAGGGTCTCTTTCACCCCTCCACTTT; CDR3aa: CASSSWEGSLSPLHF; abundance: .; d_gene: .; v_gene: TRBV25-1; j_gene: TRBJ1-6
CDR3nt: TGCGCCAGCAGCCAAGGGCTAGGGACTAGCGGGGCTAATGAGCAGTACTTC; CDR3aa: CASSQGLGTSGANEQYF; abundance: .; d_gene: TRBD2; v_gene: TRBV4-1; j_gene: TRBJ2-7
CDR3nt: TGCAGTGCTAGCGACAGCTCTGGGGCCAACGTCCTGACTTTC; CDR3aa: CSASDSSGANVLTF; abundance: .; d_gene: .; v_gene: TRBV20-1; j_gene: TRBJ2-6
CDR3nt: TGTGCCAGCAGCCAAGGGCAACCAGGGCGTTATAGCCGGTACTTC; CDR3aa: CASSQGQPGRYSRYF; abundance: once; d_gene: .; v_gene: TRBV4-2; j_gene: TRBJ2-5
CDR3nt: TGTGCCAGCAAGAGGGAAGAGAACCAGTACTTC; CDR3aa: CASKREENQYF; abundance: once; d_gene: .; v_gene: TRBV2; j_gene: TRBJ2-5
CDR3nt: TGTGCCACGGCCCGCTCACAGGGTAGCAATCAGCCCCAGCATTTT; CDR3aa: CATARSQGSNQPQHF; abundance: few; d_gene: .; v_gene: TRBV10-3; j_gene: TRBJ1-5
CDR3nt: TGTGCCAGCAGCAAGCCGCCCGTAGTCCGCACAGATACGCAGTATTTT; CDR3aa: CASSKPPVVRTDTQYF; abundance: .; d_gene: .; v_gene: TRBV6-6; j_gene: TRBJ2-3
CDR3nt: TGTGCCAGCAGCCTTGATCGGGAGCCCTATGGCTACACCTTC; CDR3aa: CASSLDREPYGYTF; abundance: .; d_gene: .; v_gene: TRBV6-2/TRBV6-3; j_gene: TRBJ1-2
CDR3nt: TGTGCCAGCAGCCCCGGGACCACAGATACGCAGTATTTT; CDR3aa: CASSPGTTDTQYF; abundance: few; d_gene: .; v_gene: TRBV13; j_gene: TRBJ2-3
CDR3nt: TGTGCCAGCAGCCAAGATGAACAGGCCTACGAGCAGTACTTC; CDR3aa: CASSQDEQAYEQYF; abundance: few; d_gene: .; v_gene: TRBV4-2; j_gene: TRBJ2-7
CDR3nt: TGTGCCAGCCTACAGAAAGGGGCCTCACCCCTCCACTTT; CDR3aa: CASLQKGASPLHF; abundance: .; d_gene: .; v_gene: TRBV6-6; j_gene: TRBJ1-6
CDR3nt: TGTGCCAGCATGGAATTAAGGGTCCAAGAGACCCAGTACTTC; CDR3aa: CASMELRVQETQYF; abundance: once; d_gene: .; v_gene: TRBV2; j_gene: TRBJ2-5
CDR3nt: TGTGCCAGCAGTTACCGGGCGACCCACTATGGCTACACCTTC; CDR3aa: CASSYRATHYGYTF; abundance: many; d_gene: .; v_gene: TRBV6-5; j_gene: TRBJ1-2
CDR3nt: TGTGCCAGCAGCTTAGCGGTAACACGGACCACAGATACGCAGTATTTT; CDR3aa: CASSLAVTRTTDTQYF; abundance: .; d_gene: .; v_gene: TRBV11-1; j_gene: TRBJ2-3
CDR3nt: TGTGCCAGCAGCTTGAGGGCTAGCGGGGGCCGTGTGCCATTCACAGATACGCAGTATTTT; CDR3aa: CASSLRASGGRVPFTDTQYF; abundance: many; d_gene: TRBD2; v_gene: TRBV7-2; j_gene: TRBJ2-3
CDR3nt: TGTGCCAGCAGCCCAAACGGGGTGTCCGAGGAGCAGTTCTTC; CDR3aa: CASSPNGVSEEQFF; abundance: .; d_gene: .; v_gene: TRBV7-2; j_gene: TRBJ2-1
CDR3nt: TGCGCCAGCAGCTTTGGGCAGGGAGGTTGGGACAATGAGCAGTACTTC; CDR3aa: CASSFGQGGWDNEQYF; abundance: .; d_gene: .; v_gene: TRBV5-1; j_gene: TRBJ2-5
CDR3nt: TGTGCCAGCAGCACCCGGACTAGCCCTAGCACAGATACGCAGTATTTT; CDR3aa: CASSTRTSPSTDTQYF; abundance: .; d_gene: TRBD2; v_gene: TRBV7-9; j_gene: TRBJ2-3
CDR3nt: TGTGCCAGCAGCGACAGACCCGGCCTAAACAATGAGCGGTACTTC; CDR3aa: CASSDRPGLNNERYF; abundance: .; d_gene: .; v_gene: TRBV5-8; j_gene: TRBJ2-1
CDR3nt: TGCGCCAGCAGCTCCGGGTTTACGTCGTATTACAATGAGCAGTTCTTC; CDR3aa: CASSSGFTSYYNEQFF; abundance: few; d_gene: .; v_gene: TRBV5-1; j_gene: TRBJ2-1
CDR3nt: TGTGCCAGTAGAGGGAGTGCAGATACGCAATATTTT; CDR3aa: CASRGSADTQYF; abundance: few; d_gene: .; v_gene: TRBV12-3/TRBV12-4; j_gene: TRBJ2-3
CDR3nt: TGTGCCAGCAGTTTCGGCAGGGGGCTCTACGAGCAGTACTTC; CDR3aa: CASSFGRGLYEQYF; abundance: .; d_gene: TRBD1; v_gene: TRBV27; j_gene: TRBJ2-7
CDR3nt: TGTGCCAGCAGTTTAGGGGCAGCCACGTCGGATGGCTACACCTTC; CDR3aa: CASSLGAATSDGYTF; abundance: once; d_gene: .; v_gene: TRBV12-3/TRBV12-4; j_gene: TRBJ1-2
CDR3nt: TGTGCCAGCAGCAAAACGGGACAGAGGGTCACCGGGGAGCTGTTTTTT; CDR3aa: CASSKTGQRVTGELFF; abundance: .; d_gene: TRBD1; v_gene: TRBV6-2/TRBV6-3; j_gene: TRBJ2-2
CDR3nt: TGTGCCATCAGTGACGGCAGTCATTCCTACGAGCAGTACTTC; CDR3aa: CAISDGSHSYEQYF; abundance: many; d_gene: .; v_gene: TRBV10-3; j_gene: TRBJ2-7
CDR3nt: TGTGCCAGCAGTTATCGCCCCTTAGCGGGCTCGTCCTACGAGCAGTACTTC; CDR3aa: CASSYRPLAGSSYEQYF; abundance: few; d_gene: TRBD2; v_gene: TRBV6-5; j_gene: TRBJ2-7